This paragraph covers one TCR beta chain sequence. The target antigen is unknown. The data were obtained in a study of T cell repertoires in cytomegalovirus infection. Regarding the study as a whole: HLA-C-restricted CMV-specific TCR beta clonotypes were dominant in the ex vivo response.

Via MiXCR, TCRdb re-called the reads, giving one row per CDR3 protein. The data show around 900,000 distinct CDR3 sequences, about 33% seen once. V was pared by 1 base and J by 3 bases, with 13 bases between. Germline V lookup: CDR1 LNHDA, CDR2 SQIVND (reference sequence). CDR3 length: 15 amino acids. The material was cultured CD8+ T cells from PBMCs, obtained from culture after CMV antigen stimulation. This receptor was obtained from a human donor in good health (CMV status not recorded). Some clones in this sample may be carry-over from other donors' samples. The chain couples TRBV19 to TRBJ2-7; D ambiguous. DNA for the CDR3: TGTGCCAGTAGTATAGTCTCCGGGCCAGACTACGAGCAGTACTTC. Amino acid sequence: CASSIVSGPDYEQYF.